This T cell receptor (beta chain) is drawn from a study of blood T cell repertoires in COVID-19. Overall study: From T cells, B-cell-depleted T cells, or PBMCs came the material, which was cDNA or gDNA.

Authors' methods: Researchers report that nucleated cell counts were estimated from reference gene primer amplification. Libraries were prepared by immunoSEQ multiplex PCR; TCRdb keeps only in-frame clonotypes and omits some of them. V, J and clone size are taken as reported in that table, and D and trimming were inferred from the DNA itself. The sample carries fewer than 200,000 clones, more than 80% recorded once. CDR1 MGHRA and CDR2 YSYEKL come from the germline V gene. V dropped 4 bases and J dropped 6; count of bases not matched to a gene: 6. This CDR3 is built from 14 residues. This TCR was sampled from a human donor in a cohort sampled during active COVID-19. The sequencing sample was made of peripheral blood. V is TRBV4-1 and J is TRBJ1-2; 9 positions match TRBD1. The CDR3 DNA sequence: TGCGCCAGCAGCCCGTCCCGGGACAGGGATGGCTACACCTTC. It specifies CASSPSRDRDGYTF.